This TCR beta chain appears in the sequencing data of a study of blood T cell repertoires in COVID-19. Across the study: From the United States, Italy and Spain came samples of acute and convalescent COVID-19. Nucleic acid was either cDNA or gDNA, and it came from T cells, B-cell-depleted T cells, or PBMCs.

There are 14 residues in the CDR3. Germline V CDR1 and CDR2: SGHRS, YFSETQ. Trimming took off 2 bases at V and 1 base at J, with 9 bases between the two ends. Original processing methods: The assay estimated nucleated cells by amplifying reference gene primers. Measured with immunoSEQ multiplex PCR; TCRdb has only the in-frame clones, and not every one. V and J calls and clone size are as listed in that table; D and trimming were resolved from the DNA. This table has about 140,000 clones, around 82% appearing once. The V gene is TRBV5-1, the J gene TRBJ1-2; D is ambiguous. The sequenced material came from peripheral blood. This receptor was taken from a human donor in a cohort sampled during active COVID-19. The chain's CDR3 is CASSLTQNNYGYTF. In DNA form, the CDR3 reads TGCGCCAGCAGCTTAACCCAGAATAACTATGGCTACACCTTC.